This T cell receptor beta chain was sequenced in a study of blood T cell repertoires in COVID-19. Overall study context: Both acute and convalescent COVID-19 samples were obtained from the United States, Italy and Spain. T cells, B-cell-depleted T cells, or PBMCs provided the cDNA or gDNA that served as material.

Original analysis: From reference gene primer amplification, estimates of nucleated cell counts were derived. Clones were sequenced by immunoSEQ multiplex PCR, and TCRdb holds only the in-frame ones, with some missing. V and J calls and clone size follow that table, whereas D and trimming were derived from the DNA. The sample includes almost 30,000 clones, approximately 90% of them seen just once. The CDR3 is made up of 14 amino acids. Trimming took off 8 bases at V and 4 bases at J, with 17 bases between the two ends. Germline V gene sequence: CDR1 MNHNY, CDR2 SVGAGI (reference sequence). The sequence derives from a human donor in a cohort sampled during active COVID-19. Sequencing was carried out using peripheral blood. This chain connects TRBV6-6 to TRBJ1-1; D gene ambiguous. Here the CDR3 reads CASRSVVGSTEAFF. CDR3 nucleotides: TGTGCCAGCCGTTCAGTCGTAGGGAGCACTGAAGCTTTCTTT.